This paragraph covers one T cell receptor beta chain sequence. Its antigen is not known. The data were obtained in a study of shared clonotypes between healthy human individuals. Findings and caveats of the study: Incompleteness in sorted-subset sequencing, despite large depth, was shown by rarefaction. Memory subsets generally showed lower estimated richness than naive subsets. A handful of donors showed sharing of approximately 5% of naive CD4 clonotypes.

Sorted-subset replicate PCRs used about 200 ng of genomic DNA. This amount corresponded to about 30,000 T cell genomes. Clones were read by immunoSEQ multiplex PCR, and TCRdb kept only the in-frame ones, dropping some. The data hold about 2.3 million clones, with just under 95% observed a single time. The CDR3 spans 19 residues. Looked up from germline, CDR1 is SGDLS and CDR2 is YYNGEE. With 0 bases clipped from V and 0 bases from J, the junction kept 8 bases outside the gene matches. Material for sequencing was naive CD4+ T cells from PBMCs. Subset: CD45RA+ positively selected. The origin of this receptor is a man aged 18 to 29 in good health. Some clones in this sample may be carry-over from other donors' samples. The rearrangement links TRBV9 to TRBJ2-3; 12 bases line up with TRBD2. As DNA, the CDR3 is TGTGCCAGCAGCGTAGTGACGGTGACTAGCGGGGGTAGCACAGATACGCAGTATTTT. It yields the protein CASSVVTVTSGGSTDTQYF.